This T cell receptor beta chain derives from a study of CD8 T cells in Susac syndrome. Study findings and constraints: Acknowledgment was made by the study that its TCR sequencing and HLA analysis involved a relatively small number of individuals.

V dropped 5 bases and J dropped 8; count of bases not matched to a gene: 10. CDR1 KGHDR and CDR2 SFDVKD come from the germline V gene. The CDR3 runs 15 residues. This clonotype has just one count. Its antigen remains unidentified. TCR beta from blood CD8+ and CD4+ T cells was sequenced. Negative isolation yielded CD4+ and CD8+ T cells, and FACS enriched TEMRA cells. The RNA, about 0.45 to 1 ug, was put through reverse transcription using random hexamers. Multiplex PCR with immunoSEQ amplified the TCR beta CDR3 across 54 Vbeta and 13 Jbeta. TCRdb reprocessed the immunoSEQ multiplex PCR reads via MiXCR and lists one record per CDR3 protein. Here the sample spans 130,000 or so distinct CDR3 sequences, roughly 95% being singletons.

Sequenced material: CD4+ T cells from PBMCs. V is TRBV24-1 and J is TRBJ2-3; 9 nucleotides agree with TRBD1. This receptor was taken from a human donor with multiple sclerosis. This chain's CDR3 is CATSGLDRGEATQYF. The CDR3 nucleotides are TGTGCCACCAGTGGCCTTGACAGGGGGGAGGCTACGCAGTATTTT.